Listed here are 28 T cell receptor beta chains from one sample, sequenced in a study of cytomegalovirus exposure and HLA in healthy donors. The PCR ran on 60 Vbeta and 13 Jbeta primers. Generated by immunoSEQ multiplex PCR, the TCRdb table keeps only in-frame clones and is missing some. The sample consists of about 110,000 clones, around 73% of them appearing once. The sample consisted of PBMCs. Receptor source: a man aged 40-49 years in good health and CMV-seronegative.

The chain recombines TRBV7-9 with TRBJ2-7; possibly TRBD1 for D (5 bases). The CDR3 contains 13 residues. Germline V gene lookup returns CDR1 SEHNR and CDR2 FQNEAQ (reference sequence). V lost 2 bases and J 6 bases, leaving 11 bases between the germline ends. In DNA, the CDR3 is TGTGCCAGCAGCTTACCTACAGGCCCCGAGCAGTACTTC. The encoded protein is CASSLPTGPEQYF.

CDR3 in DNA: TGCGCCAGCAGCCAGCCTGGGACAGGGTCAAGGAACGAGCAGTACTTC. Residues: CASSQPGTGSRNEQYF. The J gene is TRBJ2-7, the V gene TRBV4-1, with 9 bases lining up with TRBD1. Germline trimming cut 3 bases from V and 5 bases from J; bases unmatched to any gene: 11. From germline, CDR1 is MGHRA and CDR2 YSYEKL. CDR3 length: 16 residues.

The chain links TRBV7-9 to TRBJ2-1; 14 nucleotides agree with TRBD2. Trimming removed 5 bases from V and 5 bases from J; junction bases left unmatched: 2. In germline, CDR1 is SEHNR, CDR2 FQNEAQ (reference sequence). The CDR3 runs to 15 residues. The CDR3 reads CASSKTSGGDNEQFF. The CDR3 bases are TGTGCCAGCAGCAAGACTAGCGGGGGGGACAATGAGCAGTTCTTC.

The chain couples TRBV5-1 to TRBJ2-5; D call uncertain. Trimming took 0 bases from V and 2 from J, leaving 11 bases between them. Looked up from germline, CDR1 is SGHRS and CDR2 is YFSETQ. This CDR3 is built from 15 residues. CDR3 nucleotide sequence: TGCGCCAGCAGCTTGGCCGTGGCGGAGCAAGAGACCCAGTACTTC. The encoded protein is CASSLAVAEQETQYF.

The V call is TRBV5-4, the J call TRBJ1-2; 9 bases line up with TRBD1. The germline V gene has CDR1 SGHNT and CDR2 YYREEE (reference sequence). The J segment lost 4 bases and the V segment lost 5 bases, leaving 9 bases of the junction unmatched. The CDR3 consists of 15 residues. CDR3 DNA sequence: TGTGCCAGCAGGAGGACAGGGGCAGGGGCCTATGGCTACACCTTC. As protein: CASRRTGAGAYGYTF.

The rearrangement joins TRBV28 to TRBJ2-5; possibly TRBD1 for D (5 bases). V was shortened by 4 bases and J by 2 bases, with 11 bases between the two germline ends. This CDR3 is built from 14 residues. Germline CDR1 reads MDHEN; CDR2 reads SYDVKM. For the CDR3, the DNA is TGTGCCAGCAGTTCACGACAGTTACAAGAGACCCAGTACTTC. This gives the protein CASSSRQLQETQYF.

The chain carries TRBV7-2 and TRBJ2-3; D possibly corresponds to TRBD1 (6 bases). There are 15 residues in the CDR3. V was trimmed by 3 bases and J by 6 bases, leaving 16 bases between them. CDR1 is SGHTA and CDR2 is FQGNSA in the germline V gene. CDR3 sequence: CASSFTGRYLDTQYF. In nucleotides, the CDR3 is TGTGCCAGCAGCTTTACAGGGCGATATCTTGATACGCAGTATTTT.

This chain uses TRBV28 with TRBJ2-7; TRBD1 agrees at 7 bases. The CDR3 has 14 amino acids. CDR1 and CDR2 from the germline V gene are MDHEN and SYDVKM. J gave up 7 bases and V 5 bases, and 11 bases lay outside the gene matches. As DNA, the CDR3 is TGTGCCAGCAGTCGGGACAGTCCAATGGGAGAGCAGTACTTC. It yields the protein CASSRDSPMGEQYF.

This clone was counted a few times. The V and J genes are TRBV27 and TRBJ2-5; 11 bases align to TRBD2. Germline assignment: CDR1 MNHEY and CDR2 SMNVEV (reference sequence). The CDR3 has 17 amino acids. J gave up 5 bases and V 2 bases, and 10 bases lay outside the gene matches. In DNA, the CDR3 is TGTGCCAGCAGTTTAGGGGTAGCGGGGGGGCAGATGGAGACCCAGTACTTC. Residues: CASSLGVAGGQMETQYF.

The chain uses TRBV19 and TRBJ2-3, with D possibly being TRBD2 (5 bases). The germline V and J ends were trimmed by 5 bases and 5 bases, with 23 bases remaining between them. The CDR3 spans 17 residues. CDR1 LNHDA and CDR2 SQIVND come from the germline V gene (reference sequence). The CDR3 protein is CASSSYTGLESLDTQYF. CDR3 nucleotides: TGTGCCAGTAGTTCCTACACGGGATTGGAGAGCCTAGATACGCAGTATTTT.

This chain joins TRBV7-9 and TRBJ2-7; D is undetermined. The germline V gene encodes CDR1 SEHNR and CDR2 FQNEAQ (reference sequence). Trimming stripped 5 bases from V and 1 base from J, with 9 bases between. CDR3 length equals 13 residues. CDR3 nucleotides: TGTGCCAGCAGCCCTCCCCCTTCCTACGAGCAGTACTTC. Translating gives CASSPPPSYEQYF.

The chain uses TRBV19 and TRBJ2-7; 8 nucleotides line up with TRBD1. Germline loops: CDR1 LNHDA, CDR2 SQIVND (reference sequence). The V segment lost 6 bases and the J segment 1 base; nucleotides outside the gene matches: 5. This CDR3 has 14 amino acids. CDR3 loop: CASRDDRGSYEQYF. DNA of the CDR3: TGTGCCAGTAGAGACGACAGGGGATCCTACGAGCAGTACTTC.

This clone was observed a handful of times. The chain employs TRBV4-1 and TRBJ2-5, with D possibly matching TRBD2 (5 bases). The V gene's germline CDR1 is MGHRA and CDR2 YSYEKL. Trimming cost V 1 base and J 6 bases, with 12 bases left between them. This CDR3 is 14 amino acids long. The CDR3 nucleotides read TGCGCCAGCAGCCAAGGCGGGTCTGACCAGACCCAGTACTTC. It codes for CASSQGGSDQTQYF.

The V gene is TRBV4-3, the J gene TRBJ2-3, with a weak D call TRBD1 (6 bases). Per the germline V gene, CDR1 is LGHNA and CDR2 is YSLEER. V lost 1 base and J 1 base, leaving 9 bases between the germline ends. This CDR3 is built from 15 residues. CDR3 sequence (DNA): TGCGCCAGCAGCCAAGTGGGGGCCGGCACAGATACGCAGTATTTT. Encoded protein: CASSQVGAGTDTQYF.

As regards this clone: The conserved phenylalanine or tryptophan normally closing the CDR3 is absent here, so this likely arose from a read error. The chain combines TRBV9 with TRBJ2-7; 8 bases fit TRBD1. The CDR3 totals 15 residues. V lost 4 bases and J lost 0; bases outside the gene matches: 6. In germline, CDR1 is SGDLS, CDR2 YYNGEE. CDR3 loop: CASSLGQGSSYEQYL. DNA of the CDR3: TGTGCCAGCAGCCTCGGACAGGGAAGCTCCTACGAGCAGTACCTC.

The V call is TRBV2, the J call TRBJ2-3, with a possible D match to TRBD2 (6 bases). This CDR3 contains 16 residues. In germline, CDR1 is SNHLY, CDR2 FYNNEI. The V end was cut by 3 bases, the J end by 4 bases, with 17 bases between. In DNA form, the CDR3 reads TGTGCCAGCAGTGACGGGCGGGGCGGGTCCGCAGATACGCAGTATTTT. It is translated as CASSDGRGGSADTQYF. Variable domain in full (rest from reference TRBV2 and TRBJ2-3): EPEVTQTPSHQVTQMGQEVILRCVPISNHLYFYWYRQILGQKVEFLVSFYNNEISEKSEIFDDQFSVERPDGSNFTLKIRSTKLEDSAMYFCASSDGRGGSADTQYFGPGTRLTVL.

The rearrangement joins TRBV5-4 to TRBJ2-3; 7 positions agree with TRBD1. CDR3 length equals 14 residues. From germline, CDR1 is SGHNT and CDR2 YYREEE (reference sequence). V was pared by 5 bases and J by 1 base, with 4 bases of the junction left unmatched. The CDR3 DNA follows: TGTGCCAGCAGAAGAGACAGGGGCACAGATACGCAGTATTTT. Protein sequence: CASRRDRGTDTQYF.

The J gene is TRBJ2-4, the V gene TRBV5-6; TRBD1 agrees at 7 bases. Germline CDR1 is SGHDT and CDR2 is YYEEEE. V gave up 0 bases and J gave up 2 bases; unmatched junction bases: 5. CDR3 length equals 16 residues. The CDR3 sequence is CASSLGGQRTKNIQYF. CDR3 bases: TGTGCCAGCAGCTTGGGGGGACAGAGGACCAAAAACATTCAGTACTTC.

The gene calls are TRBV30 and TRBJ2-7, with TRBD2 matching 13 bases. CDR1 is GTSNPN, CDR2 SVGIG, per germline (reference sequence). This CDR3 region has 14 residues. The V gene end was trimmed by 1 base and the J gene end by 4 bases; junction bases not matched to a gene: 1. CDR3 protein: CAWSELAGGYEQYF. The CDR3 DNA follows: TGTGCCTGGAGTGAACTAGCGGGGGGGTACGAGCAGTACTTC. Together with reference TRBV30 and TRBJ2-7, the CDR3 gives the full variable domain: SQTIHQWPATLVQPVGSPLSLECTVEGTSNPNLYWYRQAAGRGLQLLFYSVGIGQISSEVPQNLSASRPQDRQFILSSKKLLLSDSGFYLCAWSELAGGYEQYFGPGTRLTVT.

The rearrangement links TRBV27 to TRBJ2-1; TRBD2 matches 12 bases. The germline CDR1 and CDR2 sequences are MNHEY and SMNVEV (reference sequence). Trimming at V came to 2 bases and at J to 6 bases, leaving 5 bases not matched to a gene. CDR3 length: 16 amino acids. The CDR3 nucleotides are TGTGCCAGCAGTTTAAGGGCTAGCGGGGGGGCCAATGAGCAGTTCTTC. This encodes CASSLRASGGANEQFF.

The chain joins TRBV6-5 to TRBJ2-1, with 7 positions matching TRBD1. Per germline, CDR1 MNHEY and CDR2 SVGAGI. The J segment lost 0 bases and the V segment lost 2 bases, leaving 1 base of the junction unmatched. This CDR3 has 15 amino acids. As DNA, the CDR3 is TGTGCCAGCAGTTACGGGGACAGCTCCTACAATGAGCAGTTCTTC. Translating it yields CASSYGDSSYNEQFF.

The CDR3 DNA follows: TGTGCCAGCAGCGCGGGGACAGACAAGCGAAATCAGCCCCAGCATTTT. Its protein is CASSAGTDKRNQPQHF. The chain combines TRBV5-6 with TRBJ1-5; TRBD1 aligns across 7 bases. V shed 4 bases, J shed 4 bases, and the junction held 11 bases outside the gene matches. Germline V CDR1 and CDR2: SGHDT, YYEEEE. This CDR3 region has 16 residues.

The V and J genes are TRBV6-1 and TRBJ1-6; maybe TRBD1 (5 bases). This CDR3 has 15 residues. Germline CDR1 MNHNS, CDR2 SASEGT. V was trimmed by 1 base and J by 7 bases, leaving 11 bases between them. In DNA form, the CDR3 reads TGTGCCAGCAGTGAAGGATCAGGGTTCAATTCACCCCTCCACTTT. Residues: CASSEGSGFNSPLHF.

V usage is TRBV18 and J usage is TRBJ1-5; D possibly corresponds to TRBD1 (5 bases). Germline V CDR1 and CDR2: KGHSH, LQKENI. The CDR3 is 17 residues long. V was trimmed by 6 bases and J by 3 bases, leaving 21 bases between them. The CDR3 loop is CASSGGSIGANNQPQHF. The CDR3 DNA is TGTGCCAGCTCGGGGGGAAGCATAGGGGCCAACAATCAGCCCCAGCATTTT.

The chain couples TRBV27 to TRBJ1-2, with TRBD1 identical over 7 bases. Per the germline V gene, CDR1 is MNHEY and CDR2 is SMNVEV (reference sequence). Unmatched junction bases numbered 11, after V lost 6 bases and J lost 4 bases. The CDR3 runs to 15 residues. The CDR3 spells CASRGGQTGFYGYTF. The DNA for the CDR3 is TGTGCCAGCAGAGGGGGACAGACGGGCTTCTATGGCTACACCTTC.

In nucleotides, the CDR3 is TGTGCCAGCACCCCTTTAACTCCCTACAATGAGCAGTTCTTC. Translating gives CASTPLTPYNEQFF. V usage is TRBV28 and J usage is TRBJ2-1; D uncertain. V was pared by 7 bases and J by 2 bases, with 12 bases between. Germline-derived CDR1 and CDR2 are MDHEN and SYDVKM. This CDR3 comprises 14 residues.

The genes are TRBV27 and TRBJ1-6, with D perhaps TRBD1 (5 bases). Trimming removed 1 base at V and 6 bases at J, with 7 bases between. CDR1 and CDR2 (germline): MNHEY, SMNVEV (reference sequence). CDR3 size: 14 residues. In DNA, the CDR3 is TGTGCCAGCAGTTTATTCAGGGTTAATTCACCCCTCCACTTT. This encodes CASSLFRVNSPLHF.

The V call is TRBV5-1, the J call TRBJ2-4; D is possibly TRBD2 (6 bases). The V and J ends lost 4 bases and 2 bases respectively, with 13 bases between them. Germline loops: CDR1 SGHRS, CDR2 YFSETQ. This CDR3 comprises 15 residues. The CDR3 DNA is TGCGCCAGCAGCCTGTCGGGGGTTCCCAAAAACATTCAGTACTTC. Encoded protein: CASSLSGVPKNIQYF.